Presented here are 5 T cell receptor beta chains from one specimen sequenced in a study of blood T cell repertoires in COVID-19. TCRdb's table, derived via immunoSEQ multiplex PCR, lists solely in-frame clones and lacks some. The sample lists fewer than 300,000 clones, around 90% seen once, with around 1.1% in the top ten. Sequencing used PBMCs or T cells enriched from blood (not recorded which). These receptors were taken from a woman aged 25 to 39 who had recovered from COVID-19.

J is TRBJ2-7 and V is TRBV11-2, with 11 nucleotides matching TRBD2. The CDR3 extends over 15 amino acids. Trimming took 5 bases from V and 1 from J; bases not matched to a gene: 4. Germline V gene sequence: CDR1 SGHAT, CDR2 FQNNGV. This CDR3 reads CASSARTSGSYEQYF. For the CDR3, the DNA is TGTGCCAGCAGCGCCCGGACTAGCGGGTCCTACGAGCAGTACTTC.

This chain connects TRBV3-1 (or the pseudogene TRBV3-2) to TRBJ1-1, with 7 bases identical to TRBD1. The CDR3 covers 16 residues. V gave up 5 bases and J gave up 6 bases; unmatched junction bases: 15. Looked up from germline, CDR1 is LGHDT and CDR2 is YNNKEL (reference sequence). In nucleotides, the CDR3 is TGTGCCAGCAGCACCCGGACAGGAAAACAAGAAGCTGAAGCTTTCTTT. It codes for CASSTRTGKQEAEAFF.

The rearrangement links TRBV7-2 to TRBJ2-1, with 7 bases lining up with TRBD2. Trimming at V came to 4 bases and at J to 0 bases, leaving 6 bases not matched to a gene. The CDR3 is 16 residues long. The germline V gene encodes CDR1 SGHTA and CDR2 FQGNSA. CDR3 nucleotides: TGTGCCAGCAGCTCCGAGGGGACTACCTCCTACAATGAGCAGTTCTTC. Amino acids: CASSSEGTTSYNEQFF.

The rearrangement links TRBV27 to TRBJ2-3; 7 bases fit TRBD2. V shed 1 base, J shed 2 bases, and the junction held 3 bases outside the gene matches. This CDR3 has 15 residues. Germline V gene lookup returns CDR1 MNHEY and CDR2 SMNVEV (reference sequence). CDR3 in DNA: TGTGCCAGCAGTTTATGGGGGAGGGACACAGATACGCAGTATTTT. Translated: CASSLWGRDTDTQYF.

The chain employs TRBV11-2 and TRBJ1-1; 9 nucleotides match TRBD1. Looked up from germline, CDR1 is SGHAT and CDR2 is FQNNGV. After removal of 5 bases from V and 1 base from J, the junction contained 8 bases not matched to a gene. CDR3 length: 16 residues. The chain's CDR3 is CASSADRGSKNTEAFF. CDR3 sequence (DNA): TGTGCCAGCAGCGCTGACAGGGGGTCTAAGAACACTGAAGCTTTCTTT.